This paragraph covers one T cell receptor beta chain sequence. The sample is drawn from a study of blood T cell repertoires in COVID-19. The overall study: The origin of the acute and convalescent COVID-19 samples was the United States, Italy and Spain. From T cells, B-cell-depleted T cells, or PBMCs came the material, which was cDNA or gDNA.

Sequencing used immunoSEQ multiplex PCR; TCRdb keeps in-frame clones, though not all of them. The profile covers some 260,000 clones, with around 82% appearing a single time and roughly 3.1% taken by the ten largest. The sequencing sample was made of peripheral blood. The TCR originated in a woman younger than 35 with acute or convalescent COVID-19.

The CDR3 region is CASSLGAYAEAFF. CDR3 nucleotide sequence: TGTGCCAGCAGTCTGGGGGCGTACGCTGAAGCTTTCTTT. V and J are TRBV6-5 and TRBJ1-1; TRBD1 might be the D (6 bases). Trimming removed 5 bases from V and 6 bases from J, with 13 bases in between. CDR1 is MNHEY, CDR2 SVGAGI, per germline. This CDR3 contains 13 residues.